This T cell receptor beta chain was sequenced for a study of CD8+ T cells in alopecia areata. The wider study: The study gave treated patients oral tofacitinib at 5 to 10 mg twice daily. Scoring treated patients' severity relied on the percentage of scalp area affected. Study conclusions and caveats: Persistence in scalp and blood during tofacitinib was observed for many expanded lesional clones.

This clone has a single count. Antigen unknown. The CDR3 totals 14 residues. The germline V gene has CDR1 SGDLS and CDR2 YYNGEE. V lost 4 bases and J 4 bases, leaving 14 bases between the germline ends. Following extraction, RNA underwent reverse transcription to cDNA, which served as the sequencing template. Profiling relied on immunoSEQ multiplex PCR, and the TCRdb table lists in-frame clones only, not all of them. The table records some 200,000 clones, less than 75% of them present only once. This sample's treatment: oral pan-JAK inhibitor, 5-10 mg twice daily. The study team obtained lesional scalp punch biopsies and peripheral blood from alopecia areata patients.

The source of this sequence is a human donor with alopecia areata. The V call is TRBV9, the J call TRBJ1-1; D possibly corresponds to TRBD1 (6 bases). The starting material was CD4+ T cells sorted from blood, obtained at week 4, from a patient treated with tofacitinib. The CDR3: CASSIKEGVTEAFF. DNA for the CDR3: TGTGCCAGCAGCATCAAGGAGGGGGTCACTGAAGCTTTCTTT.